This TCR beta chain appears in the sequencing data of a study of identical twins. Study findings and constraints: The study reached conclusions through statistical analysis that was cross-sectional, not following the same donors.

Per the germline V gene, CDR1 is SGDLS and CDR2 is YYNGEE. The CDR3 extends over 12 amino acids. V lost 0 bases to trimming and J lost 9 bases, with 7 bases between them. As to this clonotype: What it binds is unknown.

TCRdb ran MiXCR on the 5' RACE reads and lists one entry per CDR3 protein. The repertoire holds under 900,000 distinct CDR3 sequences, with 15% to 20% as singletons. These data also formed part of another study, on T cells expressing NK-cell markers. As that study records: The dominant NKG2C+ clonotypes represented about 1.0-7.5% of CD8+ T cells in about six donors.

The rearrangement joins TRBV9 to TRBJ2-1; D is ambiguous. The TCR was taken from a woman aged 18 to 35 in good health. The sequenced sample was PBMCs. The CDR3 DNA follows: TGTGCCAGCAGCGTAGCTACGGGTGAGCAGTTCTTC. This translates into CASSVATGEQFF.